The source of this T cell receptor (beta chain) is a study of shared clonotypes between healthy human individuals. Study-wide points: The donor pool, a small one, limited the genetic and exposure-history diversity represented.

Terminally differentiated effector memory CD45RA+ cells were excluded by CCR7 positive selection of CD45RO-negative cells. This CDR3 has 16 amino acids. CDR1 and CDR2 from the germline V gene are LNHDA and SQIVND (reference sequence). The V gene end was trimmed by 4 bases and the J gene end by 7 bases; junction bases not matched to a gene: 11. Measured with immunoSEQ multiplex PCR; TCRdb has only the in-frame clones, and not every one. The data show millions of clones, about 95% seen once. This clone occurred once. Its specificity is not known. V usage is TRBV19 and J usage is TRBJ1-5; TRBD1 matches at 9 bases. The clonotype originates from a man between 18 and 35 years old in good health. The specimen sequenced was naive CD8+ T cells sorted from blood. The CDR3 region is CASSRPGQGDEQPQHF. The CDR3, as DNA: TGTGCCAGTAGTAGACCGGGACAGGGTGATGAACAGCCCCAGCATTTT.